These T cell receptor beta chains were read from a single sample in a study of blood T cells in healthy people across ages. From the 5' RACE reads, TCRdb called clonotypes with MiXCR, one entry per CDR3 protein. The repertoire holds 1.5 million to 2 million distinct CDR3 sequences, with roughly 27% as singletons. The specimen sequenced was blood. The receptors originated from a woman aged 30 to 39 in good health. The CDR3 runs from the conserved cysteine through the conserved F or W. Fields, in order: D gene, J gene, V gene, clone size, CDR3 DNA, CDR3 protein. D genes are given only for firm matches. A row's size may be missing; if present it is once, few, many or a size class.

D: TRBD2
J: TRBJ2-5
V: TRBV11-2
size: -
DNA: TGTGCCAGCAGCTTACCTAGCGGGGGGGCCGGGGAGCAGTACTTC
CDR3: CASSLPSGGAGEQYF

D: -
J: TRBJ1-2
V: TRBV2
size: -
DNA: TGTGCCAGCAGCTGGTTAGGAGGACAGCCTGGCTACACCTTC
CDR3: CASSWLGGQPGYTF

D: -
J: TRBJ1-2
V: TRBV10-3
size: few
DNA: TGTGCCATCAGTGGTTCTTCAGGGGTTAACTATGGCTACACCTTC
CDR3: CAISGSSGVNYGYTF

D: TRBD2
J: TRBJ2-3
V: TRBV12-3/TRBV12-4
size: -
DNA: TGTGCCAGCAGTTTAGGAGCTAGCGGAAGTGCTAGCACAGATACGCAGTATTTT
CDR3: CASSLGASGSASTDTQYF

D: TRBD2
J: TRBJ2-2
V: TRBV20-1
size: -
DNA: TGCAGTGCTAGTGCTAGCGGGAGGCCCGGGGAGCTGTTTTTT
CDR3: CSASASGRPGELFF

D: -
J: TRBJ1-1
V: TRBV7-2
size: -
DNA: TGTGCCAGCAGCTTAGGACTGGCAGGGAACACTGAAGCTTTCTTT
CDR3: CASSLGLAGNTEAFF

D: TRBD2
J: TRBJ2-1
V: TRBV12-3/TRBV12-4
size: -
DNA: TGTACCAGCAGCCCCGGTTGGGGGGGGGTAGGAAATGAGCAGTTCTTC
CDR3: CTSSPGWGGVGNEQFF

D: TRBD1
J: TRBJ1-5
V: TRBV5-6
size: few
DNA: TGTGCCAGCAGCTCGGGGACAGGGAAGAGCAATCAGCCCCAGCATTTT
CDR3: CASSSGTGKSNQPQHF

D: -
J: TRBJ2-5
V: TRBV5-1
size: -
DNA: TGCGCCAGCAGCGACACCAGGGGAGGCGGAGAGACCCAGTACTTC
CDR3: CASSDTRGGGETQYF

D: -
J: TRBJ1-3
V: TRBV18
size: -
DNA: TGTGCCAGCTCACCAGTCACGAGCTCTGGAAACACCATATATTTT
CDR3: CASSPVTSSGNTIYF

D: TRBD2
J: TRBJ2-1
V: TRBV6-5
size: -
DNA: TGTGCCAGCAGCCCACGTGGGGGAGGGTGTAATGAGCAGTTCTTC
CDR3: CASSPRGGGCNEQFF